The next 28 T cell receptor beta chains were all read from a single sample in a study of beta chain features in type 1 diabetes. Study conclusions and caveats: A moderate, significant TCRB CDR3 shortening appeared in type 1 diabetes across four CD4+ subsets.

Expressed TCRB transcripts got sequenced, as all isolated RNA was reverse transcribed. Only in-frame clones appear in the TCRdb table, and some are missing; sequencing was by immunoSEQ multiplex PCR. The sample records around 150,000 clones, 8% to 8.5% being singletons. No antigen is known for these receptors. The sample consisted of central memory CD4+ T cells from blood. The receptors derive from a woman aged 18 to 35 with type 1 diabetes.

In this sample, this clone turned up a few times. The genes are TRBV4-3 and TRBJ2-3; 9 bases fit TRBD1. The CDR3 has 14 residues. Per germline, CDR1 LGHNA and CDR2 YSLEER. V lost 1 base and J lost 10; bases outside the gene matches: 6. CDR3 sequence reads: CASSQGGDREAQYF. The DNA for the CDR3 is TGCGCCAGCAGCCAAGGCGGGGACAGGGAAGCGCAGTATTTT.

J is TRBJ2-5 and V is TRBV6-5; 13 bases fit TRBD2. The V gene end was trimmed by 6 bases and the J gene end by 4 bases; junction bases not matched to a gene: 5. Germline CDR1 reads MNHEY; CDR2 reads SVGAGI. The CDR3 covers 15 residues. CDR3 amino acids: CASRELAGGPETQYF. For the CDR3, the DNA is TGTGCCAGCAGGGAACTAGCGGGGGGGCCAGAGACCCAGTACTTC.

This clone was detected only a few times. The V gene is TRBV6-5, the J gene TRBJ2-1; 10 nucleotides match TRBD2. Germline CDR1 MNHEY, CDR2 SVGAGI. The CDR3 consists of 15 residues. After removal of 0 bases from V and 10 bases from J, the junction contained 6 bases not matched to a gene. The CDR3 nucleotides are TGTGCCAGCAGTTACTCGCCGGCGACTAGCGGGGAGCAGTTCTTC. This gives the protein CASSYSPATSGEQFF.

This CDR3 is CASSPQGQHQPQHF. The CDR3 bases are TGTGCCAGCAGCCCACAGGGGCAGCATCAGCCCCAGCATTTT. The rearrangement joins TRBV7-9 to TRBJ1-5, with 7 positions matching TRBD1. Trimming at V came to 5 bases and at J to 5 bases, leaving 6 bases not matched to a gene. CDR3 length equals 14 residues. Germline V gene lookup returns CDR1 SEHNR and CDR2 FQNEAQ (reference sequence).

Only a few counts were recorded for this clone. V gene TRBV27 combines with J gene TRBJ2-4; D is possibly TRBD2 (6 bases). V lost 5 bases and J lost 7, with 12 bases in between. This CDR3 contains 13 residues. Germline CDR1 reads MNHEY; CDR2 reads SMNVEV (reference sequence). The CDR3 nucleotides are TGTGCCAGCAGTGGGGGACTTAACAACATTCAGTACTTC. Its protein is CASSGGLNNIQYF.

The rearrangement uses TRBV4-1 and TRBJ1-2, with D perhaps TRBD1 (5 bases). Looked up from germline, CDR1 is MGHRA and CDR2 is YSYEKL. Trimming removed 3 bases at V and 0 bases at J, with 11 bases between. The length of the CDR3 is 15 residues. CDR3 region: CASSHGQTANYGYTF. CDR3 DNA sequence: TGCGCCAGCAGCCACGGGCAGACAGCTAACTATGGCTACACCTTC.

This clone was seen a handful of times. The V and J genes are TRBV2 and TRBJ2-7, with 9 bases that match TRBD2. V was clipped by 10 bases and J by 0 bases; unmatched bases: 7. Germline V gene data show CDR1 as SNHLY and CDR2 as FYNNEI. This CDR3 has 14 residues. The CDR3 reads CATVSGGLSYEQYF. The CDR3 bases are TGTGCCACCGTTAGCGGGGGCCTCTCCTACGAGCAGTACTTC.

This clone was picked up a small number of times. The rearrangement links TRBV6-5 to TRBJ2-7, with D possibly being TRBD2 (5 bases). The CDR3 is 13 amino acids. The V end lost 6 bases, the J end lost 2 bases, and 11 bases lay between the germline ends. Germline loops: CDR1 MNHEY, CDR2 SVGAGI. Here the CDR3 reads CASRGGPTYEQYF. Here the CDR3 DNA reads TGTGCCAGCAGAGGAGGACCGACCTACGAGCAGTACTTC.

The rearrangement uses TRBV4-3 and TRBJ2-7; TRBD2 is a possible D gene (5 bases). The CDR3 runs 17 residues. Germline V gene sequence: CDR1 LGHNA, CDR2 YSLEER. V lost 4 bases and J lost 0, with 19 bases in between. The DNA of the CDR3 is TGCGCCAGCAGCCCGCGGGTCCACTTAACGAGCTCCTACGAGCAGTACTTC. Protein product: CASSPRVHLTSSYEQYF.

Remarks on this clone: No DNA is shown, since the ends of the CDR3 on it are uncertain; the CDR3 is the one TCRdb lists. V usage is TRBV29-1 and J usage is TRBJ2-3; no check of the table's D call, TRBD1, against the DNA was made. The germline V gene has CDR1 SQVTM and CDR2 ANQGSEA. The CDR3 is made up of 10 amino acids, end residues included. Here the CDR3 reads CSVGQGASYF.

This clone was seen more than once but under ten times. The chain links TRBV20-1 to TRBJ2-5; no definite D call. Trimming stripped 3 bases from V and 6 bases from J, with 8 bases between. The germline V gene has CDR1 DFQATT and CDR2 SNEGSKA (reference sequence). The CDR3 has 11 amino acids. The CDR3 loop is CSASQFQTQYF. CDR3 nucleotides: TGCAGTGCTAGTCAGTTTCAGACCCAGTACTTC.

The chain links TRBV11-2 to TRBJ2-3, with D unclear. In germline, CDR1 is SGHAT, CDR2 FQNNGV. Trimming stripped 5 bases from V and 3 bases from J, with 6 bases between. There are 12 residues in the CDR3. CDR3: CASSLTTDTQYF. The CDR3 nucleotides read TGTGCCAGCAGCCTCACAACAGATACGCAGTATTTT. The entire variable domain, with the rest obtained from reference TRBV11-2 and TRBJ2-3, is as follows: EAGVAQSPRYKIIEKRQSVAFWCNPISGHATLYWYQQILGQGPKLLIQFQNNGVVDDSQLPKDRFSAERLKGVDSTLKIQPAKLEDSAVYLCASSLTTDTQYFGPGTRLTVL.

This clone appeared a few times. The rearrangement joins TRBV29-1 to TRBJ2-7, with D perhaps TRBD2 (6 bases). CDR1 SQVTM and CDR2 ANQGSEA come from the germline V gene. V dropped 8 bases and J dropped 5 bases, with 16 bases sitting between them. CDR3 length: 12 amino acids. The CDR3: CSSLTPGDEQYF. Here the CDR3 DNA reads TGCAGCTCCTTGACGCCGGGGGACGAGCAGTACTTC.

This chain uses TRBV30 with TRBJ2-5; 9 nucleotides match TRBD2. From germline, CDR1 is GTSNPN and CDR2 SVGIG (reference sequence). V trimming: 2 bases; J trimming: 5 bases; junction bases outside the gene matches: 9. The CDR3 is 15 residues long. The CDR3 reads CAWSRGSGSRETQYF. The CDR3 nucleotides read TGTGCCTGGAGTAGGGGTAGCGGGAGTCGGGAGACCCAGTACTTC.

J is TRBJ2-7 and V is TRBV9; 8 bases fit TRBD2. Per the germline V gene, CDR1 is SGDLS and CDR2 is YYNGEE. The length of the CDR3 is 14 residues. Germline trimming cut 1 base from V and 5 bases from J; bases unmatched to any gene: 5. The CDR3 region has the DNA TGTGCCAGCAGCGTATCTAGCGGGCTCGACGAGCAGTACTTC. It encodes CASSVSSGLDEQYF.

This clone has only a few counts. The CDR3 loop reads CASSLVGDRGEYGYTF. Here the CDR3 DNA reads TGTGCCAGCAGCTTAGTGGGTGACAGGGGAGAATATGGCTACACCTTC. V and J are TRBV7-9 and TRBJ1-2, with 8 bases identical to TRBD1. CDR3 length equals 16 residues. Trimming took 1 base from V and 5 from J; bases not matched to a gene: 9. Germline V gene data show CDR1 as SEHNR and CDR2 as FQNEAQ (reference sequence).

J is TRBJ2-3 and V is TRBV5-1; D ambiguous. Germline CDR1 reads SGHRS; CDR2 reads YFSETQ. CDR3 size: 14 residues. V shed 4 bases and J shed 0 bases, with 9 bases lying between them. The CDR3 loop reads CASSKQPSTDTQYF. CDR3 nucleotides: TGCGCCAGCAGCAAACAACCCAGCACAGATACGCAGTATTTT.

The V gene is TRBV29-1, the J gene TRBJ1-1; TRBD1 agrees at 8 bases. V dropped 5 bases and J dropped 4; count of bases not matched to a gene: 3. Germline lookup yields CDR1 SQVTM and CDR2 ANQGSEA. There are 12 residues in the CDR3. The CDR3 region is CSVSGQGTEAFF. The CDR3 coding sequence is TGCAGCGTTTCAGGACAGGGCACTGAAGCTTTCTTT.

This clone has only a few counts. This rearrangement joins TRBV7-9 to TRBJ1-2; D perhaps matches TRBD1 (5 bases). This CDR3 is 15 amino acids long. CDR1 is SEHNR and CDR2 is FQNEAQ in the germline V gene (reference sequence). V was cut by 1 base and J by 4 bases, with 13 bases left in between. CDR3 residues: CASSLGVTGGYGYTF. CDR3 sequence (DNA): TGTGCCAGCAGCTTAGGGGTTACAGGCGGCTATGGCTACACCTTC.

This clone came up a few times. V and J are TRBV4-3 and TRBJ2-7; 7 bases fit TRBD1. With 0 bases clipped from V and 2 bases from J, the junction kept 4 bases outside the gene matches. CDR3 size: 15 residues. Germline-derived CDR1 and CDR2 are LGHNA and YSLEER. This chain's CDR3 is CASSQERQGAYEQYF. The CDR3 bases are TGCGCCAGCAGCCAAGAAAGGCAGGGGGCCTACGAGCAGTACTTC.

There are a few counts of this clone. This sequence joins TRBV9 and TRBJ2-4, with 9 nucleotides matching TRBD1. CDR1 and CDR2 (germline): SGDLS, YYNGEE. V lost 3 bases, J lost 1 base, and 2 bases stayed unmatched. This CDR3 is 15 amino acids long. CDR3 residues: CASSEGQGAKNIQYF. The CDR3, as DNA: TGTGCCAGCAGCGAAGGACAGGGGGCCAAAAACATTCAGTACTTC. The entire variable domain, with the rest obtained from reference TRBV9 and TRBJ2-4, is as follows: DSGVTQTPKHLITATGQRVTLRCSPRSGDLSVYWYQQSLDQGLQFLIQYYNGEERAKGNILERFSAQQFPDLHSELNLSSLELGDSALYFCASSEGQGAKNIQYFGAGTRLSVL.

This clone occurred a few times. This rearrangement joins TRBV30 to TRBJ2-1; no clear D gene. Trimming took off 0 bases at V and 6 bases at J, with 6 bases between the two ends. This CDR3 region has 12 residues. CDR1 and CDR2 (germline): GTSNPN, SVGIG (reference sequence). CDR3 in DNA: TGTGCCTGGAGTGTCCTGAGCAATGAGCAGTTCTTC. This sequence encodes CAWSVLSNEQFF.

This chain uses TRBV4-2 with TRBJ2-5; the match to TRBD1 covers 7 bases. The CDR3 is 14 residues long. Germline V lookup: CDR1 LGHNA, CDR2 YNFKEQ. V trimming: 7 bases; J trimming: 5 bases; junction bases outside the gene matches: 10. In nucleotides, the CDR3 is TGTGCCAGCACCCGACAGGGAGCGGTGGAGACCCAGTACTTC. This gives the protein CASTRQGAVETQYF.

This clone has more than one count but fewer than ten. This chain links TRBV7-9 with TRBJ2-7, with D possibly matching TRBD1 (6 bases). V shed 5 bases and J shed 4 bases, with 21 bases lying between them. There are 16 residues in the CDR3. Germline CDR1 reads SEHNR; CDR2 reads FQNEAQ (reference sequence). CDR3 bases: TGTGCCAGCAGCCGATTTGTGGGGGCCTCAGGATACGAGCAGTACTTC. The encoded protein is CASSRFVGASGYEQYF. Supplemented by reference TRBV7-9 and TRBJ2-7, the full variable domain reads DTGVSQNPRHKITKRGQNVTFRCDPISEHNRLYWYRQTLGQGPEFLTYFQNEAQLEKSRLLSDRFSAERPKGSFSTLEIQRTEQGDSAMYLCASSRFVGASGYEQYFGPGTRLTVT.

This rearrangement joins TRBV18 to TRBJ1-1; D is possibly TRBD1 (6 bases). Trimming pared 6 bases from V and 0 bases from J, leaving 14 bases between. There are 15 residues in the CDR3. In germline, CDR1 is KGHSH, CDR2 LQKENI. CDR3 nucleotide sequence: TGTGCCAGCTCCGGGGGGGCGAGGATGAACACTGAAGCTTTCTTT. Translation: CASSGGARMNTEAFF.

The genes are TRBV7-2 and TRBJ2-5, with D possibly matching TRBD1 (6 bases). The V end was cut by 5 bases, the J end by 9 bases, with 16 bases between. Germline CDR1 SGHTA, CDR2 FQGNSA. The CDR3 loop spans 13 amino acids. CDR3 residues: CASSADRLKAQYF. As DNA, the CDR3 is TGTGCCAGCAGCGCCGACAGGCTTAAGGCCCAGTACTTC.

The chain carries TRBV27 and TRBJ2-5; TRBD2 is a possible D gene (5 bases). V shed 6 bases and J shed 7 bases, with 21 bases lying between them. The CDR3 runs 15 residues. The germline gives CDR1 MNHEY, CDR2 SMNVEV (reference sequence). The CDR3 bases are TGTGCCAGCAGGATTGGCGGGTACGGCGCTGTGACCCAGTACTTC. Amino acids: CASRIGGYGAVTQYF.

The rearrangement uses TRBV7-3 and TRBJ2-1, with TRBD2 matching 7 bases. With V trimmed by 5 bases and J by 12 bases, 7 bases remained unmatched. The CDR3 runs to 12 residues. CDR1 is SGHTA, CDR2 FQGTGA, per germline. This CDR3 reads CASSPGGGGQFF. CDR3 coding DNA: TGTGCCAGCAGCCCAGGAGGCGGGGGGCAGTTCTTC.